The 28 T cell receptor beta chains listed next were all sequenced from one sample in a study of blood T cell repertoires in COVID-19. Generated by immunoSEQ multiplex PCR, the TCRdb table keeps only in-frame clones and is missing some. Of over 85,000 clones in the sample, around 80% were seen once. Sequenced input: peripheral blood. The receptor source for this set is a man aged 55 to 70 with acute or convalescent COVID-19.

In its sample, this clone was seen a few times. The chain uses TRBV9 and TRBJ2-7; 8 bases map to TRBD2. V gave up 5 bases and J gave up 3 bases; unmatched junction bases: 19. In germline, CDR1 is SGDLS, CDR2 YYNGEE. CDR3 size: 18 residues. The CDR3 sequence: CASSGDPLPGGHHYEQYF. CDR3 nucleotides: TGTGCCAGCAGTGGAGATCCCCTCCCGGGGGGGCACCACTACGAGCAGTACTTC.

The rearrangement joins TRBV15 to TRBJ1-6; 8 positions match TRBD1. Per germline, CDR1 LNHNV and CDR2 YYDKDF (reference sequence). The CDR3 contains 17 residues. J was trimmed by 10 bases and V by 3 bases; bases with no gene match: 14. CDR3 nucleotides: TGTGCCACCAGCAGTTCCCGGGCCGGGACAGGTTCCTCACCCCTCCACTTT. As protein: CATSSSRAGTGSSPLHF.

This clone is a singleton in its sample. This chain uses TRBV11-2 with TRBJ1-5; D remains ambiguous. Germline V CDR1 and CDR2: SGHAT, FQNNGV. V lost 1 base and J 0 bases, leaving 19 bases between the germline ends. The CDR3 covers 19 residues. CDR3 DNA: TGTGCCAGCAGCTTAGGGGTGGCGGATCCCCGGTATAGCAATCAGCCCCAGCATTTT. Its translation is CASSLGVADPRYSNQPQHF. The variable domain in full, completed from reference TRBV11-2 and TRBJ1-5, reads EAGVAQSPRYKIIEKRQSVAFWCNPISGHATLYWYQQILGQGPKLLIQFQNNGVVDDSQLPKDRFSAERLKGVDSTLKIQPAKLEDSAVYLCASSLGVADPRYSNQPQHFGDGTRLSIL.

The DNA of the CDR3 is TGTGCCTGGACCGTGTCTGTTGAGCAGTTCTTC. This codes for CAWTVSVEQFF. V gene TRBV30 combines with J gene TRBJ2-1; D remains ambiguous. Deletions cut 4 bases from V and 9 bases from J, with 10 bases between. This CDR3 contains 11 residues. Germline CDR1 GTSNPN, CDR2 SVGIG (reference sequence).

The CDR3 here is CASSQGQGLVGYTF. In nucleotides, the CDR3 is TGTGCCAGCAGCCAAGGTCAGGGGCTTGTTGGCTACACCTTC. The chain recombines TRBV3-1 (or the pseudogene TRBV3-2) with TRBJ1-2, with D maybe TRBD1 (6 bases). The CDR3 totals 14 residues. V was shortened by 1 base and J by 7 bases, with 13 bases between the two germline ends. The germline V gene encodes CDR1 LGHDT and CDR2 YNNKEL (reference sequence).

This chain uses TRBV24-1 with TRBJ2-1; 8 positions agree with TRBD2. The germline V gene has CDR1 KGHDR and CDR2 SFDVKD. V gave up 3 bases and J gave up 10 bases; unmatched junction bases: 7. CDR3 length: 14 amino acids. The CDR3 reads CATSDPRGGGEQFF. CDR3 DNA: TGTGCCACCAGTGATCCCCGGGGGGGCGGGGAGCAGTTCTTC.

The CDR3 spells CASSRGFGNTEAFF. The DNA of the CDR3 is TGCGCCAGCAGCCGGGGCTTCGGGAACACTGAAGCTTTCTTT. The chain has TRBV4-1 and TRBJ1-1, with a tentative D call TRBD1 (5 bases). Germline CDR1 is MGHRA and CDR2 is YSYEKL. V shed 4 bases and J shed 1 base, with 10 bases lying between them. This CDR3 spans 14 amino acids.

J is TRBJ1-6 and V is TRBV14; 7 nucleotides line up with TRBD1. The length of the CDR3 is 17 residues. Germline V gene sequence: CDR1 SGHDN, CDR2 FVKESK. J gave up 6 bases and V 0 bases, and 8 bases lay outside the gene matches. The CDR3 loop reads CASSQDTRGWINSPLHF. The CDR3 DNA follows: TGTGCCAGCAGCCAAGATACCAGGGGGTGGATTAATTCACCCCTCCACTTT.

V gene TRBV5-4 combines with J gene TRBJ1-4; no firm D call. The CDR3 length is 14 residues. V was trimmed by 1 base and J by 4 bases, leaving 8 bases between them. CDR1 is SGHNT and CDR2 is YYREEE in the germline V gene (reference sequence). The CDR3 region has the DNA TGTGCCAGCAGCTTGAAGCAGGTTAATGAAAAACTGTTTTTT. Its translation: CASSLKQVNEKLFF.

This chain connects TRBV28 to TRBJ1-5; no clear D gene. CDR1 MDHEN and CDR2 SYDVKM come from the germline V gene. V lost 2 bases, J lost 1 base, and 6 bases lay in between. This CDR3 contains 14 residues. The CDR3 reads CASSLAGSNQPQHF. The DNA of the CDR3 is TGTGCCAGCAGTTTAGCCGGGAGCAATCAGCCCCAGCATTTT.

J is TRBJ1-2 and V is TRBV3-1 (or the pseudogene TRBV3-2); 10 positions agree with TRBD1. The germline gives CDR1 LGHDT, CDR2 YNNKEL (reference sequence). Losses at the gene ends were 7 bases for V and 2 bases for J; bases not matched to a gene: 4. CDR3 length equals 14 residues. The CDR3 sequence is CASKETGGNYGYTF. The CDR3 DNA sequence: TGTGCCAGCAAAGAGACAGGGGGCAACTATGGCTACACCTTC.

To note about this clone: Other DNA sequences in the same sample also yield this CDR3. The V call is TRBV7-9, the J call TRBJ1-1; D is ambiguous. Per germline, CDR1 SEHNR and CDR2 FQNEAQ (reference sequence). Trimming removed 3 bases at V and 1 base at J, with 3 bases between. The CDR3 consists of 12 residues. CDR3 coding DNA: TGTGCCAGCAGCTTTAGGAACACTGAAGCTTTCTTT. This encodes CASSFRNTEAFF. Supplemented by reference TRBV7-9 and TRBJ1-1, the full variable domain reads DTGVSQNPRHKITKRGQNVTFRCDPISEHNRLYWYRQTLGQGPEFLTYFQNEAQLEKSRLLSDRFSAERPKGSFSTLEIQRTEQGDSAMYLCASSFRNTEAFFGQGTRLTVV.

This sequence joins TRBV28 and TRBJ1-1; no firm D call. From germline, CDR1 is MDHEN and CDR2 SYDVKM. This CDR3 is built from 12 residues. V was pared by 2 bases and J by 5 bases, with 6 bases between. The DNA of the CDR3 is TGTGCCAGCAGTTTAGGAGTTACTGAAGCTTTCTTT. This codes for CASSLGVTEAFF.

This clone was detected only once. The chain employs TRBV19 and TRBJ2-3; maybe TRBD2 (6 bases). The germline V and J ends were trimmed by 6 bases and 1 base, with 11 bases remaining between them. Germline loops: CDR1 LNHDA, CDR2 SQIVND (reference sequence). The CDR3 is 14 residues long. CDR3 DNA: TGTGCCAGTAGGGAGACTAGACGCACAGATACGCAGTATTTT. Its protein is CASRETRRTDTQYF.

The chain combines TRBV28 with TRBJ1-6, with D unresolved. The CDR3 totals 16 residues. CDR1 MDHEN and CDR2 SYDVKM come from the germline V gene. With 6 bases removed from V and 6 bases from J, the gap between germline ends came to 18 bases. CDR3 loop: CASSPSGRGFNSPLHF. In nucleotides, the CDR3 is TGTGCCAGCAGCCCGTCTGGGAGAGGGTTTAATTCACCCCTCCACTTT.

The gene calls are TRBV2 and TRBJ2-5; 8 nucleotides align to TRBD2. Looked up from germline, CDR1 is SNHLY and CDR2 is FYNNEI. V dropped 2 bases and J dropped 4; count of bases not matched to a gene: 12. The CDR3 has 17 residues. Written as DNA, the CDR3 is TGTGCCAGCAGTGAATGGGTAGCGGGGAGTGTAGGAGAGACCCAGTACTTC. It yields the protein CASSEWVAGSVGETQYF.

This chain connects TRBV7-9 to TRBJ2-5, with a tentative D call TRBD1 (6 bases). This CDR3 is 17 amino acids long. Per the germline V gene, CDR1 is SEHNR and CDR2 is FQNEAQ (reference sequence). V lost 4 bases, J lost 6 bases, and 24 bases lay in between. This CDR3 is CASSSATGHLTRKTQYF. CDR3 bases: TGTGCCAGCAGCTCAGCCACGGGACACCTAACAAGAAAGACCCAGTACTTC.

This clone occurred a few times. The rearrangement joins TRBV7-2 to TRBJ2-1; TRBD1 aligns across 11 bases. V was pared by 1 base and J by 9 bases, with 8 bases of the junction left unmatched. This CDR3 has 16 amino acids. Germline V CDR1 and CDR2: SGHTA, FQGNSA. The CDR3 is CASSLVFGQGAGEQFF. DNA for the CDR3: TGTGCCAGCAGCTTAGTCTTTGGACAGGGGGCGGGTGAGCAGTTCTTC.

This clone was counted between two and nine times. The V and J genes are TRBV4-1 and TRBJ1-2; 7 bases agree with TRBD1. The CDR3 is 16 residues long. With 1 base clipped from V and 4 bases from J, the junction kept 9 bases outside the gene matches. Germline-derived CDR1 and CDR2 are MGHRA and YSYEKL. CDR3 loop: CASSQGGQASFYGYTF. In nucleotides, the CDR3 is TGCGCCAGCAGCCAAGGAGGACAGGCAAGCTTCTATGGCTACACCTTC.

The J gene is TRBJ2-2, the V gene TRBV7-2, with 10 positions matching TRBD1. CDR3 length: 16 amino acids. Germline V gene lookup returns CDR1 SGHTA and CDR2 FQGNSA. After removal of 4 bases from V and 6 bases from J, the junction contained 8 bases not matched to a gene. DNA of the CDR3: TGTGCCAGCAGCTACTCGCCGACAGGGGGCTCCGGGGAGCTGTTTTTT. It codes for CASSYSPTGGSGELFF.

The rearrangement joins TRBV7-2 to TRBJ1-1, with 7 bases aligning to TRBD1. Losses at the gene ends were 4 bases for V and 4 bases for J; bases not matched to a gene: 12. The CDR3 spans 16 residues. The germline V gene has CDR1 SGHTA and CDR2 FQGNSA. CDR3 region: CASSSGAGGVSTEAFF. CDR3 bases: TGTGCCAGCAGCTCCGGGGCAGGGGGAGTTTCCACTGAAGCTTTCTTT.

The genes are TRBV11-2 and TRBJ2-5; D remains unclear. CDR1 and CDR2 (germline): SGHAT, FQNNGV. V gave up 6 bases and J gave up 2 bases, with 4 bases separating them. The CDR3 totals 11 residues. CDR3 region: CASRSQETQYF. CDR3 nucleotide sequence: TGTGCCAGCAGATCTCAAGAGACCCAGTACTTC.

The chain joins TRBV4-2 to TRBJ2-2; 7 bases line up with TRBD1. CDR1 and CDR2 from the germline V gene are LGHNA and YNFKEQ. Trimming cost V 4 bases and J 4 bases; bases outside gene matches: 3. CDR3 length equals 14 residues. Written as DNA, the CDR3 is TGTGCCAGCAGCCGGGACAGAACCACCGGGGAGCTGTTTTTT. Residues: CASSRDRTTGELFF.

This chain uses TRBV7-8 with TRBJ1-5; D is unresolved. Germline V gene sequence: CDR1 SGHVS, CDR2 FQNEAQ. The length of the CDR3 is 15 residues. The V end was cut by 1 base, the J end by 8 bases, with 15 bases between. The CDR3, as DNA: TGTGCCAGCAGCTTAGGGGTTCGGTCTGGAGAGCCCCAGCATTTT. It codes for CASSLGVRSGEPQHF. The whole variable domain, remainder taken from reference TRBV7-8 and TRBJ1-5, is GAGVSQSPRYKVAKRGQDVALRCDPISGHVSLFWYQQALGQGPEFLTYFQNEAQLDKSGLPSDRFFAERPEGSVSTLKIQRTQQEDSAVYLCASSLGVRSGEPQHFGDGTRLSIL.

This clone was recorded once. The chain employs TRBV7-9 and TRBJ1-5; TRBD1 aligns across 7 bases. Germline CDR1 reads SEHNR; CDR2 reads FQNEAQ (reference sequence). Unmatched junction bases numbered 9, after V lost 5 bases and J lost 5 bases. This CDR3 contains 15 residues. The CDR3 is CASSLAGGKHQPQHF. CDR3 bases: TGTGCCAGCAGCCTGGCAGGGGGGAAACATCAGCCCCAGCATTTT.

The rearrangement uses TRBV4-2 and TRBJ1-4; tentatively, D is TRBD1 (5 bases). The CDR3 has 14 residues. From germline, CDR1 is LGHNA and CDR2 YNFKEQ. Trimming removed 7 bases from V and 8 bases from J, with 17 bases in between. The CDR3 nucleotides read TGTGCCAGCAACACTCAGGGAAAGGACGAAAAACTGTTTTTT. Translation gives CASNTQGKDEKLFF.

The V and J genes are TRBV5-1 and TRBJ2-1; possible D gene TRBD1, 6 bases. The CDR3 contains 15 residues. Germline loops: CDR1 SGHRS, CDR2 YFSETQ. Trimming took off 0 bases at V and 7 bases at J, with 14 bases between the two ends. The CDR3 protein is CASSLAVGGGNEQFF. CDR3 DNA: TGCGCCAGCAGCTTGGCCGTAGGGGGTGGTAATGAGCAGTTCTTC. Filled out from reference TRBV5-1 and TRBJ2-1, the complete variable domain reads KAGVTQTPRYLIKTRGQQVTLSCSPISGHRSVSWYQQTPGQGLQFLFEYFSETQRNKGNFPGRFSGRQFSNSRSEMNVSTLELGDSALYLCASSLAVGGGNEQFFGPGTRLTVL.

V is TRBV2 and J is TRBJ1-5; 10 bases match TRBD1. V lost 5 bases, J lost 4 bases, and 5 bases stayed unmatched. Per the germline V gene, CDR1 is SNHLY and CDR2 is FYNNEI. The CDR3 totals 15 residues. The DNA of the CDR3 is TGTGCCAGCAGTAGGACAGGGGGGCATAATCAGCCCCAGCATTTT. Protein product: CASSRTGGHNQPQHF. The whole variable domain, remainder taken from reference TRBV2 and TRBJ1-5, is EPEVTQTPSHQVTQMGQEVILRCVPISNHLYFYWYRQILGQKVEFLVSFYNNEISEKSEIFDDQFSVERPDGSNFTLKIRSTKLEDSAMYFCASSRTGGHNQPQHFGDGTRLSIL.